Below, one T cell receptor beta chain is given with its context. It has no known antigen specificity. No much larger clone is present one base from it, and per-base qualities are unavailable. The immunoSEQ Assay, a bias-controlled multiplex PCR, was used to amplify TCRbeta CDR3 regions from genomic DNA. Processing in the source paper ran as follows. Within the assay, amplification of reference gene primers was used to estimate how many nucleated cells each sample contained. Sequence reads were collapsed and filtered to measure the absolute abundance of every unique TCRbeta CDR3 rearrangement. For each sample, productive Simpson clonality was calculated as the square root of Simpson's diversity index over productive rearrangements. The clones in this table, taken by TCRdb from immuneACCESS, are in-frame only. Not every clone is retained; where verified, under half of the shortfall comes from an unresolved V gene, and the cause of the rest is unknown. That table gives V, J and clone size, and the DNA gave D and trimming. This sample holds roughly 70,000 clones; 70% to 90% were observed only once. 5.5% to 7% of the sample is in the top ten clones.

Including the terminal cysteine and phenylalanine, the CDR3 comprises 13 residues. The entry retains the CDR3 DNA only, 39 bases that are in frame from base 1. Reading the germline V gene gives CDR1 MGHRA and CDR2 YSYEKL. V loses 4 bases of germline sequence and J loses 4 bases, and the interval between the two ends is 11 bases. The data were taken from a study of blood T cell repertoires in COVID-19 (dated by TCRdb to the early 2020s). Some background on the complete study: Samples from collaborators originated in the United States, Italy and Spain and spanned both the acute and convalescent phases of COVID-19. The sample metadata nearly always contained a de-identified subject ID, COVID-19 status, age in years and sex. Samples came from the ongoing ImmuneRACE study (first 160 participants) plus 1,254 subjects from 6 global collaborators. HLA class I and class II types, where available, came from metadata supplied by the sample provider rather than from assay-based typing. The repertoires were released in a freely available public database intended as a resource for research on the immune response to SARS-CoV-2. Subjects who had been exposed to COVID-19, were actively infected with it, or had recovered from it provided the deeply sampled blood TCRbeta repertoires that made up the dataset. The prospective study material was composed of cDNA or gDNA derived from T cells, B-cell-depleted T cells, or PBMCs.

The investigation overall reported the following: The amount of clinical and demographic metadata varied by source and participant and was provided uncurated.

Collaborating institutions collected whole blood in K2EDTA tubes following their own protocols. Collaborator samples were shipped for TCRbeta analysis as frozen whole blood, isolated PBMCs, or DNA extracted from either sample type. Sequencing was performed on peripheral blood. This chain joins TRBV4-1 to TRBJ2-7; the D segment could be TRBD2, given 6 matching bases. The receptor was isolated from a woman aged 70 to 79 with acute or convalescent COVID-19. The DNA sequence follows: TGCGCCAGCAGCCGGGAGGCGGGGTACGAGCAGTACTTC. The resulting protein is CASSREAGYEQYF.